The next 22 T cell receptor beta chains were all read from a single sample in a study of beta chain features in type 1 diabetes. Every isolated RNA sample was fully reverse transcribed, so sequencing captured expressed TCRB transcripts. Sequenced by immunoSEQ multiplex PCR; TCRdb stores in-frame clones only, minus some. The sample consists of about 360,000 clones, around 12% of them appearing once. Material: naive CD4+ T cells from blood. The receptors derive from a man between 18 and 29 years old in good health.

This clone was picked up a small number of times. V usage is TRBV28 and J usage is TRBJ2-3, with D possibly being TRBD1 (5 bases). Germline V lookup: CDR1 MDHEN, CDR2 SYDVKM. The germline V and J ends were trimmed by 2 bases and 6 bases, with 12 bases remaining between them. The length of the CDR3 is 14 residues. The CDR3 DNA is TGTGCCAGCAGTTTAAACAGGCGACCGGATACGCAGTATTTT. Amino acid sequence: CASSLNRRPDTQYF.

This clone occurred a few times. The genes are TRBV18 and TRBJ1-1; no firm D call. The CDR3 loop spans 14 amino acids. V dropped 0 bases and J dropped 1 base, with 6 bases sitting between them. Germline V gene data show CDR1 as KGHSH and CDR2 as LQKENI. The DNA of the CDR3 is TGTGCCAGCTCACCACCTGGAGGGAACACTGAAGCTTTCTTT. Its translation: CASSPPGGNTEAFF.

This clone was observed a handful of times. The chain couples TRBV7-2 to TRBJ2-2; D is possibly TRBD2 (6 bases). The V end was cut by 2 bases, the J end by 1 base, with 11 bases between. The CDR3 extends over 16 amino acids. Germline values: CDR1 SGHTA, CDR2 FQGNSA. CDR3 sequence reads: CASSLPSARNTGELFF. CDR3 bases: TGTGCCAGCAGCTTACCTAGCGCGAGGAACACCGGGGAGCTGTTTTTT.

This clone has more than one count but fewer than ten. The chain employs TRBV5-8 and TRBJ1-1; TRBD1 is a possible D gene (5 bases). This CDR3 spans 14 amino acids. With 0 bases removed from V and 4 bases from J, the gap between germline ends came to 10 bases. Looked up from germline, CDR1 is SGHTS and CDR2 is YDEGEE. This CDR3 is CASSLEGHPTEAFF. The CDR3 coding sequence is TGTGCCAGCAGCTTGGAAGGACATCCCACTGAAGCTTTCTTT.

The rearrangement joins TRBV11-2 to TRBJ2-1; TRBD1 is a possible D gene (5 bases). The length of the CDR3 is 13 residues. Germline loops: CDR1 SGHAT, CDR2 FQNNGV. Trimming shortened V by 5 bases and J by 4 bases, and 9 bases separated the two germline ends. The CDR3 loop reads CASSPTVYNEQFF. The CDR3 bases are TGTGCCAGCAGCCCGACAGTGTACAATGAGCAGTTCTTC.

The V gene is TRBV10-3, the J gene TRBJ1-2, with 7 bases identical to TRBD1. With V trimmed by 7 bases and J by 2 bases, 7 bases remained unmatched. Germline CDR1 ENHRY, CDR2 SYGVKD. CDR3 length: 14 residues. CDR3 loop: CAITPGQRNYGYTF. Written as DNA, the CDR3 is TGTGCCATCACCCCGGGACAGAGGAACTATGGCTACACCTTC.

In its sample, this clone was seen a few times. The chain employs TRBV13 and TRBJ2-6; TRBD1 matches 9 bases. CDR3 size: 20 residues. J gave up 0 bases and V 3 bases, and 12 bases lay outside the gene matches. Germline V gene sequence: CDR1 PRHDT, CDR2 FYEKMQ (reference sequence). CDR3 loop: CASSLVTGQGLGSGANVLTF. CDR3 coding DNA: TGTGCCAGCAGCTTGGTTACAGGACAGGGGCTGGGCTCTGGGGCCAACGTCCTGACTTTC.

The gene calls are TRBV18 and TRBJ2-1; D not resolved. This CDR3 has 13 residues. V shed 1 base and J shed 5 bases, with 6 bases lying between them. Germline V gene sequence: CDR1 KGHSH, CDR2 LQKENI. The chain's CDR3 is CASSPRRNNEQFF. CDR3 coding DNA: TGTGCCAGCTCACCACGGAGAAACAATGAGCAGTTCTTC.

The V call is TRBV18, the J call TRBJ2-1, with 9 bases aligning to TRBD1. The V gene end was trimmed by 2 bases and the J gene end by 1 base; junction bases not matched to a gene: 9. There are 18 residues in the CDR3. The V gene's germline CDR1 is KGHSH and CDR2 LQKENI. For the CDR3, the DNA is TGTGCCAGCTCACCAAGGAGTCCGGGACAGGGTTCCTACAATGAGCAGTTCTTC. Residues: CASSPRSPGQGSYNEQFF.

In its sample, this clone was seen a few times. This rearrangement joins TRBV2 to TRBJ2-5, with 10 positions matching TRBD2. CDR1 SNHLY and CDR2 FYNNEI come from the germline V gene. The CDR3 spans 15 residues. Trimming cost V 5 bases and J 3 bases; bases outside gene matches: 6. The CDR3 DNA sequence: TGTGCCAGCAGTCAGGGACTAGCGAGGGAAGAGACCCAGTACTTC. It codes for CASSQGLAREETQYF.

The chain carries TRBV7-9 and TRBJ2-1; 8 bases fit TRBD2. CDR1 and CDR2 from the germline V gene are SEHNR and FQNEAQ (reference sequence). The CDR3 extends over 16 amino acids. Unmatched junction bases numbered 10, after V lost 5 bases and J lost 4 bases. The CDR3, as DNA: TGTGCCAGCAGCCCTGGGGGCGGGAGGACTTACAATGAGCAGTTCTTC. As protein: CASSPGGGRTYNEQFF.

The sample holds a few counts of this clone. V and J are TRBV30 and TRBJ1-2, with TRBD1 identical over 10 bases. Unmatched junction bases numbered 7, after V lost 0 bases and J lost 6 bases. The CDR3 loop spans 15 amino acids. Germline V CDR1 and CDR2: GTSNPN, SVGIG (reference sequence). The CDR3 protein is CAWSVRTGGNHGYTF. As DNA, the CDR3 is TGTGCCTGGAGTGTAAGGACAGGGGGTAATCATGGCTACACCTTC.

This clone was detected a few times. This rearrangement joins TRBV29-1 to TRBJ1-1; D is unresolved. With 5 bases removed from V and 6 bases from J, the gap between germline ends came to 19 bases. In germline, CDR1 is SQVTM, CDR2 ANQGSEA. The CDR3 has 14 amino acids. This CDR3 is CSVRNKAKAAEAFF. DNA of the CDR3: TGCAGCGTTCGTAACAAGGCGAAGGCGGCTGAAGCTTTCTTT.

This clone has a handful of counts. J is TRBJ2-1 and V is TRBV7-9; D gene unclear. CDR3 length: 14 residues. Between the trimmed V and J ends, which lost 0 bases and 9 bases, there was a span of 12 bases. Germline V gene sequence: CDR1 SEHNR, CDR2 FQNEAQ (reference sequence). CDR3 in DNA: TGTGCCAGCAGCTTAGCTAGGCCCCCAGGTGAGCAGTTCTTC. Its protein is CASSLARPPGEQFF.

As DNA, the CDR3 is TGTGCCACCCTGATGGATCGGGGGGGCCAGACCCAGTACTTC. Translated, it gives CATLMDRGGQTQYF. The chain recombines TRBV2 with TRBJ2-5; 8 bases map to TRBD2. This CDR3 is 14 amino acids long. Trimming removed 10 bases from V and 6 bases from J; junction bases left unmatched: 13. The germline V gene encodes CDR1 SNHLY and CDR2 FYNNEI.

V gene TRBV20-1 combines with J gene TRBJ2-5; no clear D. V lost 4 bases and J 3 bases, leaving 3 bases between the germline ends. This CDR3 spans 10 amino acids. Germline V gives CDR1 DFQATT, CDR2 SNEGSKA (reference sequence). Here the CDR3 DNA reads TGCAGTGCTATCAAAGAGACCCAGTACTTC. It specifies CSAIKETQYF.

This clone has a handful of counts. CDR3 sequence: CASSSTGVGEQYF. The CDR3 region has the DNA TGTGCCAGCAGCTCTACAGGGGTGGGCGAGCAGTACTTC. The chain has TRBV7-2 and TRBJ2-7; 7 bases are shared with TRBD1. Germline loops: CDR1 SGHTA, CDR2 FQGNSA. The CDR3 is made up of 13 amino acids. V was clipped by 4 bases and J by 6 bases; unmatched bases: 6.

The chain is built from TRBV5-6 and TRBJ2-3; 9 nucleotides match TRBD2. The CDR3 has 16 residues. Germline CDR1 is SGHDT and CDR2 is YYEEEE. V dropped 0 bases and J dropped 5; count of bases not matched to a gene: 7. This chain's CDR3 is CASSLATSGQVDTQYF. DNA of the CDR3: TGTGCCAGCAGCTTGGCGACTAGCGGACAGGTAGATACGCAGTATTTT. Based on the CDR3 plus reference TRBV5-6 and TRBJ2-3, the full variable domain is DAGVTQSPTHLIKTRGQQVTLRCSPKSGHDTVSWYQQALGQGPQFIFQYYEEEERQRGNFPDRFSGHQFPNYSSELNVNALLLGDSALYLCASSLATSGQVDTQYFGPGTRLTVL.

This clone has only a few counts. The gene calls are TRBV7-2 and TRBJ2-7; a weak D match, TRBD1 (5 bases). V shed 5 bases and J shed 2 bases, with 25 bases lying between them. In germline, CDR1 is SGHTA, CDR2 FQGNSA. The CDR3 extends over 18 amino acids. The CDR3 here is CASSPYLSQGGRAYEQYF. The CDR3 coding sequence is TGTGCCAGCAGCCCTTACCTATCTCAGGGCGGAAGGGCCTACGAGCAGTACTTC. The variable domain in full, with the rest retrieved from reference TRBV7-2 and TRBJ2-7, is GAGVSQSPSNKVTEKGKDVELRCDPISGHTALYWYRQSLGQGLEFLIYFQGNSAPDKSGLPSDRFSAERTGGSVSTLTIQRTQQEDSAVYLCASSPYLSQGGRAYEQYFGPGTRLTVT.

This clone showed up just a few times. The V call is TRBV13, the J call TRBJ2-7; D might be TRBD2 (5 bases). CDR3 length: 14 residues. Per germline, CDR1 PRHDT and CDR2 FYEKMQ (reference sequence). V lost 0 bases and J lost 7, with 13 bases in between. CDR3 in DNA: TGTGCCAGCAGCTTAGGCGGGTTTCGAGGGGAGCAGTACTTC. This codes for CASSLGGFRGEQYF.

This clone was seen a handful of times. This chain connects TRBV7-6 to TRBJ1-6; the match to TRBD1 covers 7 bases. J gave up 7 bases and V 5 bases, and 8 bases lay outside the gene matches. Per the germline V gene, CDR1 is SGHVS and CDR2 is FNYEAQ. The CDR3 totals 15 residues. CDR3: CASSAIQGRNSPLHF. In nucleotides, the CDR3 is TGTGCCAGCAGCGCCATACAGGGGAGGAATTCACCCCTCCACTTT.

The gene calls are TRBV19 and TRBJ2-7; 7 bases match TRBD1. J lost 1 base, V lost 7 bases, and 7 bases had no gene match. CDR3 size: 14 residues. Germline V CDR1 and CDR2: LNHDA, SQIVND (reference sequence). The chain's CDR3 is CASTPTGSSYEQYF. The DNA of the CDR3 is TGTGCCAGTACCCCGACAGGGAGTTCCTACGAGCAGTACTTC.